The 17 T cell receptor beta chains given below trace back to one sample, sequenced in a study of vaccination and CD4 T cells after COVID-19. Stated treatment: roughly 11-day PBMC culture with coronavirus spike peptide pools or control peptides (ViraFEST assay). The assay that was used to sequence DNA from cultured CD4+ T cells was the Oncomine TCR Beta short-read assay. One entry per CDR3 protein results from TCRdb running MiXCR on the PCR reads. Of fewer than 10,000 distinct CDR3 sequences in the sample, over 30% are singletons; the top ten hold more than 15%. These TCRs are of unknown antigen specificity. The sequencing input was CD4+ T cells from blood, cultured in vitro. These receptors all stem from a human donor who had recovered from COVID-19.

The chain has TRBV30 and TRBJ1-5; TRBD1 matches at 7 bases. This CDR3 has 15 residues. Germline assignment: CDR1 GTSNPN and CDR2 SVGIG (reference sequence). V dropped 0 bases and J dropped 7; count of bases not matched to a gene: 9. The CDR3 sequence: CAWSVAGGGRQPQHF. The CDR3 DNA is TGTGCCTGGAGTGTAGCGGGAGGGGGCAGGCAGCCCCAGCATTTT.

The rearrangement joins TRBV4-1 to TRBJ2-3; 7 bases are a match to TRBD2. This CDR3 contains 14 residues. With 5 bases clipped from V and 2 bases from J, the junction kept 4 bases outside the gene matches. Germline V gene data show CDR1 as MGHRA and CDR2 as YSYEKL. The CDR3 region is CASSSSGITDTQYF. The CDR3 nucleotides read TGCGCCAGCAGCTCTAGCGGAATCACAGATACGCAGTATTTT.

Within the sample, this clonotype is medium-sized. V gene TRBV20-1 combines with J gene TRBJ2-7; 9 bases fit TRBD2. This CDR3 has 15 residues. Germline V gene lookup returns CDR1 DFQATT and CDR2 SNEGSKA (reference sequence). J lost 4 bases, V lost 3 bases, and 10 bases had no gene match. CDR3 sequence (DNA): TGCAGTGCTAGCCGGCGGGGGGGCCTTGGGTACGAGCAGTACTTC. It codes for CSASRRGGLGYEQYF.

V usage is TRBV28 and J usage is TRBJ2-5; 8 bases are a match to TRBD1. Trimming at V came to 5 bases and at J to 7 bases, leaving 9 bases not matched to a gene. The CDR3 totals 14 residues. From germline, CDR1 is MDHEN and CDR2 SYDVKM. The CDR3 is CASSRQGTQGTQYF. CDR3 DNA sequence: TGTGCCAGCAGTCGACAGGGGACTCAGGGGACCCAGTACTTC. The full variable domain, in which reference TRBV28 and TRBJ2-5 provide the parts outside the CDR3, is DVKVTQSSRYLVKRTGEKVFLECVQDMDHENMFWYRQDPGLGLRLIYFSYDVKMKEKGDIPEGYSVSREKKERFSLILESASTNQTSMYLCASSRQGTQGTQYFGPGTRLLVL.

This clonotype was detected a few times. The chain employs TRBV19 and TRBJ1-2; TRBD1 matches at 7 bases. In germline, CDR1 is LNHDA, CDR2 SQIVND (reference sequence). The CDR3 loop spans 14 amino acids. The V gene end was trimmed by 1 base and the J gene end by 8 bases; junction bases not matched to a gene: 7. The CDR3 protein is CASSIGQGYSGYTF. CDR3 DNA: TGTGCCAGTAGTATAGGACAGGGCTATTCGGGCTACACCTTC.

This chain uses TRBV5-6 with TRBJ1-2; TRBD1 is a possible D gene (6 bases). From germline, CDR1 is SGHDT and CDR2 YYEEEE. There are 18 residues in the CDR3. V was trimmed by 2 bases and J by 7 bases, leaving 27 bases between them. The CDR3 is CASSFITRGREDMGGYTF. CDR3 in DNA: TGTGCCAGCAGCTTCATCACCAGGGGTCGCGAGGATATGGGTGGCTACACCTTC.

CDR3 nucleotide sequence: TGCGCCAGCAGCCAAGGTGGAATGATTAAAGCTTTCTTT. Translated, it gives CASSQGGMIKAFF. The chain uses TRBV4-1 and TRBJ1-1; the D is unclear. CDR3 length: 13 residues. Germline CDR1 reads MGHRA; CDR2 reads YSYEKL. The V end was cut by 1 base, the J end by 9 bases, with 12 bases between.

The chain uses TRBV18 and TRBJ1-1; D perhaps matches TRBD1 (6 bases). Germline CDR1 reads KGHSH; CDR2 reads LQKENI. This CDR3 region has 15 residues. The ends were cut back, 3 bases at V and 2 bases at J, with 13 bases in the middle. CDR3 sequence: CASSPTQQGNTEAFF. The CDR3 DNA reads as TGTGCCAGCTCACCTACGCAACAGGGCAACACTGAAGCTTTCTTT.

This clonotype was observed a few times. The chain is built from TRBV30 and TRBJ2-3, with TRBD1 matching over 8 bases. The J segment lost 0 bases and the V segment lost 0 bases, leaving 8 bases of the junction unmatched. The CDR3 is 17 amino acids. Germline CDR1 reads GTSNPN; CDR2 reads SVGIG (reference sequence). The CDR3, as DNA: TGTGCCTGGAGTGTAAGCAGGACAGGGCTTAGCACAGATACGCAGTATTTT. This encodes CAWSVSRTGLSTDTQYF.

This clonotype was seen a few times. The chain has TRBV20-1 and TRBJ2-1; 12 nucleotides match TRBD2. CDR1 is DFQATT, CDR2 SNEGSKA, per germline (reference sequence). J was trimmed by 14 bases and V by 6 bases; bases with no gene match: 5. This CDR3 has 11 residues. CDR3 coding DNA: TGCAGTGCCGCTGGACTAGCGGGGAAGTTCTTC. This encodes CSAAGLAGKFF.

This clonotype was found a few times. The chain links TRBV10-1 to TRBJ2-1; D not certain. V was shortened by 0 bases and J by 12 bases, with 9 bases between the two germline ends. This CDR3 has 12 amino acids. Germline V lookup: CDR1 WNHNN, CDR2 SYGVQD (reference sequence). The CDR3 protein is CASSESSSVQFF. Here the CDR3 DNA reads TGCGCCAGCAGTGAGTCCTCTAGTGTGCAGTTCTTC.

This clonotype appeared a few times. V gene TRBV7-2 combines with J gene TRBJ2-5, with D perhaps given as TRBD1 or TRBD2 (6 bases each). CDR3 length: 17 amino acids. Germline values: CDR1 SGHTA, CDR2 FQGNSA. V was cut by 5 bases and J by 5 bases, with 24 bases left in between. The CDR3 DNA is TGTGCCAGCAGCCCCCCCGTGGGCCGGGGGCCCTACGAGACCCAGTACTTC. Translated: CASSPPVGRGPYETQYF.

The chain couples TRBV5-4 to TRBJ2-7; 10 bases match TRBD1. Per the germline V gene, CDR1 is SGHNT and CDR2 is YYREEE (reference sequence). Trimming took 4 bases from V and 0 from J; bases not matched to a gene: 4. The CDR3 covers 15 residues. CDR3 loop: CASSTGQGSSYEQYF. CDR3 nucleotide sequence: TGTGCCAGCAGCACGGGACAGGGGTCCTCCTACGAGCAGTACTTC. Drawing the rest from reference TRBV5-4 and TRBJ2-7, the complete variable domain is ETGVTQSPTHLIKTRGQQVTLRCSSQSGHNTVSWYQQALGQGPQFIFQYYREEENGRGNFPPRFSGLQFPNYSSELNVNALELDDSALYLCASSTGQGSSYEQYFGPGTRLTVT.

This clonotype showed up just a few times. This chain connects TRBV19 to TRBJ1-2; a possible D gene is TRBD1 (5 bases). With 4 bases removed from V and 6 bases from J, the gap between germline ends came to 15 bases. CDR1 is LNHDA and CDR2 is SQIVND in the germline V gene (reference sequence). CDR3 length equals 14 residues. As DNA, the CDR3 is TGTGCCAGTAGTAACCCGGTCCGGGGACATGGCTACACCTTC. This sequence encodes CASSNPVRGHGYTF. Full variable domain (missing parts from reference TRBV19 and TRBJ1-2): DGGITQSPKYLFRKEGQNVTLSCEQNLNHDAMYWYRQDPGQGLRLIYYSQIVNDFQKGDIAEGYSVSREKKESFPLTVTSAQKNPTAFYLCASSNPVRGHGYTFGSGTRLTVV.

In its sample, this clonotype was seen a few times. The gene calls are TRBV15 and TRBJ2-3, with a possible D match to TRBD2 (6 bases). In germline, CDR1 is LNHNV, CDR2 YYDKDF (reference sequence). The germline V and J ends were trimmed by 0 bases and 9 bases, with 19 bases remaining between them. The CDR3 runs to 16 residues. CDR3 in DNA: TGTGCCACCAGCAGAGAGGAGGGCAAAGGTTTGAGGACGCAGTATTTT. This encodes CATSREEGKGLRTQYF.

This clonotype was detected only a few times. The rearrangement links TRBV15 to TRBJ1-5, with D possibly TRBD1 on 6 matching bases. Germline-derived CDR1 and CDR2 are LNHNV and YYDKDF (reference sequence). V shed 0 bases and J shed 6 bases, with 15 bases lying between them. The CDR3 loop spans 16 amino acids. In DNA form, the CDR3 reads TGTGCCACCAGCAGAGATCGGACAGCACTTGGTCAGCCCCAGCATTTT. Translated, it gives CATSRDRTALGQPQHF.

CDR3 residues: CATSRGGQGPLNEQYF. Written as DNA, the CDR3 is TGTGCCACCAGCAGAGGGGGACAGGGACCCCTTAACGAGCAGTACTTC. The chain joins TRBV15 to TRBJ2-7; TRBD1 matches 9 bases. The CDR3 contains 16 residues. Germline V gives CDR1 LNHNV, CDR2 YYDKDF (reference sequence). After removal of 1 base from V and 5 bases from J, the junction contained 9 bases not matched to a gene.